The 26 T cell receptor beta chains listed next were all sequenced from one sample in a study of T cell responses to AZD1222 COVID-19 vaccine. Sequencing used immunoSEQ multiplex PCR; TCRdb keeps in-frame clones, though not all of them. Among some 95,000 clones listed, over 85% were seen once. The sequenced sample was peripheral blood, obtained on day 0 of MenACWY control vaccination. These receptors were taken from an adult in good health.

This clone was observed once. This chain joins TRBV6-2 or TRBV6-3 and TRBJ1-6, with D maybe TRBD1 (5 bases). The V end was cut by 4 bases, the J end by 8 bases, with 15 bases between. CDR1 and CDR2 from the germline V gene are MNHEY and SVGEGT. CDR3 size: 15 residues. The CDR3 here is CASSFSQELDSPLHF. The CDR3 coding sequence is TGTGCCAGCAGTTTTTCACAGGAACTGGATTCACCCCTCCACTTT.

The chain links TRBV3-1 (or the pseudogene TRBV3-2) to TRBJ1-6; TRBD1 aligns across 7 bases. Trimming at V came to 3 bases and at J to 7 bases, leaving 3 bases not matched to a gene. The CDR3 is 14 residues long. Germline loops: CDR1 LGHDT, CDR2 YNNKEL (reference sequence). The CDR3 sequence: CASSQLQGNSPLHF. The DNA of the CDR3 is TGTGCCAGCAGCCAGTTACAGGGGAATTCACCCCTCCACTTT.

The V and J genes are TRBV5-5 and TRBJ2-1; the D gene is possibly TRBD2 (7 bases). Trimming removed 6 bases at V and 7 bases at J, with 23 bases between. The germline V gene encodes CDR1 SGHKS and CDR2 YYEKEE (reference sequence). The CDR3 extends over 16 amino acids. The CDR3 sequence is CASTTLGGGGSNEQFF. The CDR3 DNA reads TGTGCCAGCACCACCCTCGGAGGGGGGGGGTCAAATGAGCAGTTCTTC.

The rearrangement uses TRBV11-2 and TRBJ2-7; D unresolved. The CDR3 loop spans 14 amino acids. CDR1 and CDR2 from the germline V gene are SGHAT and FQNNGV. Trimming shortened V by 9 bases and J by 3 bases, and 18 bases separated the two germline ends. CDR3 bases: TGTGCCAGTAGACGCTTTCAGGACGGCTACGAGCAGTACTTC. Translated: CASRRFQDGYEQYF.

V usage is TRBV19 and J usage is TRBJ2-5; tentative D call: TRBD1 (6 bases). CDR3 length equals 13 residues. The V gene's germline CDR1 is LNHDA and CDR2 SQIVND (reference sequence). Between the trimmed V and J ends, which lost 10 bases and 5 bases, there was a span of 17 bases. The CDR3 region is CATGIQGSETQYF. As DNA, the CDR3 is TGTGCCACAGGGATACAGGGATCGGAGACCCAGTACTTC.

CDR3 bases: TGTGCCAGCAGCAGGCAAGGACAGGGGCAATACGAGCAGTACTTC. Its translation is CASSRQGQGQYEQYF. The gene calls are TRBV7-2 and TRBJ2-7; the match to TRBD1 covers 9 bases. Trimming took 5 bases from V and 4 from J; bases not matched to a gene: 9. Germline CDR1 is SGHTA and CDR2 is FQGNSA. There are 15 residues in the CDR3.

This chain connects TRBV5-1 to TRBJ1-2; 10 bases map to TRBD1. Germline lookup yields CDR1 SGHRS and CDR2 YFSETQ. V shed 2 bases and J 7 bases; nucleotides not matched to a gene: 11. This CDR3 has 16 amino acids. The CDR3, as DNA: TGCGCCAGCAGCTTCCTACGTCCGGGACAGGGGCTTGGCTACACCTTC. Protein product: CASSFLRPGQGLGYTF.

The chain is built from TRBV30 and TRBJ1-6, with 8 bases that match TRBD1. The CDR3 runs 16 residues. CDR1 is GTSNPN, CDR2 SVGIG, per germline (reference sequence). Trimming took 7 bases from V and 8 from J; bases not matched to a gene: 16. CDR3: CASHMGTGRVDSPLHF. The DNA for the CDR3 is TGTGCCTCTCACATGGGGACAGGTCGAGTTGATTCACCCCTCCACTTT. Filled out from reference TRBV30 and TRBJ1-6, the complete variable domain reads SQTIHQWPATLVQPVGSPLSLECTVEGTSNPNLYWYRQAAGRGLQLLFYSVGIGQISSEVPQNLSASRPQDRQFILSSKKLLLSDSGFYLCASHMGTGRVDSPLHFGNGTRLTVT.

The table lists this clone with a count of one. CDR3 nucleotide sequence: TGTGCCAGCAGCTTAGGGGGACAGGGCGCAAACATTCAGTACTTC. It yields the protein CASSLGGQGANIQYF. The chain links TRBV5-6 to TRBJ2-4, with TRBD1 identical over 9 bases. Germline assignment: CDR1 SGHDT and CDR2 YYEEEE. This CDR3 spans 15 amino acids. The ends lost 2 bases at V and 6 bases at J; junction bases unmatched: 6.

This clone appeared once. The genes are TRBV27 and TRBJ1-2; 7 nucleotides match TRBD1. Germline V lookup: CDR1 MNHEY, CDR2 SMNVEV (reference sequence). With 5 bases clipped from V and 8 bases from J, the junction kept 8 bases outside the gene matches. CDR3 size: 13 residues. CDR3 sequence (DNA): TGTGCCAGCAGTCTGCAGACAGGGTACGGCTACACCTTC. The encoded protein is CASSLQTGYGYTF.

V and J are TRBV6-2 or TRBV6-3 and TRBJ1-3; no firm D call. V shed 0 bases and J shed 0 bases, with 12 bases lying between them. The CDR3 sequence is 17 residues long. Germline-derived CDR1 and CDR2 are MNHEY and SVGEGT. The CDR3 sequence is CASSYSLTAYSGNTIYF. The CDR3 nucleotides read TGTGCCAGCAGTTACTCCCTGACGGCTTACTCTGGAAACACCATATATTTT.

This sequence joins TRBV5-1 and TRBJ1-1; weak D call: TRBD1 (5 bases). CDR1 SGHRS and CDR2 YFSETQ come from the germline V gene. The CDR3 contains 17 residues. Trimming pared 1 base from V and 0 bases from J, leaving 16 bases between. CDR3 residues: CASSLRGSFLMNTEAFF. CDR3 sequence (DNA): TGCGCCAGCAGCTTGAGGGGAAGTTTTTTGATGAACACTGAAGCTTTCTTT.

J is TRBJ2-2 and V is TRBV3-1 (or the pseudogene TRBV3-2); TRBD2 matches 8 bases. Germline CDR1 reads LGHDT; CDR2 reads YNNKEL (reference sequence). CDR3 size: 17 residues. With V trimmed by 2 bases and J by 6 bases, 11 bases remained unmatched. CDR3 DNA sequence: TGTGCCAGCAGCCAACCACTAGCGGAGGGCCCCTCCGGGGAGCTGTTTTTT. It encodes CASSQPLAEGPSGELFF.

Written as DNA, the CDR3 is TGTGCCAGCAGCTTAAGGGCGTACCAAGAGACCCAGTACTTC. Translated, it gives CASSLRAYQETQYF. The chain carries TRBV13 and TRBJ2-5; D is unresolved. Trimming pared 2 bases from V and 0 bases from J, leaving 7 bases between. The CDR3 consists of 14 residues. CDR1 and CDR2 from the germline V gene are PRHDT and FYEKMQ (reference sequence).

The chain uses TRBV6-5 and TRBJ1-2; TRBD1 is a possible D gene (5 bases). This CDR3 spans 13 amino acids. V was shortened by 10 bases and J by 4 bases, with 16 bases between the two germline ends. Germline V lookup: CDR1 MNHEY, CDR2 SVGAGI. CDR3 residues: CATQDGTAYGYTF. The CDR3 bases are TGTGCCACCCAAGACGGGACGGCCTATGGCTACACCTTC.

The J gene is TRBJ2-5, the V gene TRBV25-1, with TRBD2 matching 8 bases. V lost 6 bases and J lost 5; bases outside the gene matches: 8. The CDR3 has 14 amino acids. Germline V CDR1 and CDR2: MGHDK, SYGVNS. CDR3 in amino acids: CASSSERGWETQYF. CDR3 sequence (DNA): TGTGCCAGCAGCTCTGAGCGGGGGTGGGAGACCCAGTACTTC.

This chain links TRBV28 with TRBJ2-6; 7 bases match TRBD2. CDR1 and CDR2 from the germline V gene are MDHEN and SYDVKM. The CDR3 is 17 amino acids. J gave up 0 bases and V 5 bases, and 7 bases lay outside the gene matches. CDR3 bases: TGTGCCAGCAGTAGGTGGACTAGTGTCTCTGGGGCCAACGTCCTGACTTTC. Amino acids: CASSRWTSVSGANVLTF.

This chain uses TRBV6-5 with TRBJ2-7; D perhaps matches TRBD2 (6 bases). Germline CDR1 is MNHEY and CDR2 is SVGAGI. The CDR3 extends over 14 amino acids. V shed 8 bases and J shed 7 bases, with 21 bases lying between them. The CDR3 DNA is TGTGCCAGCGAAGGACGGCTCAGTGGGAGGGAGCAGTACTTC. It translates to CASEGRLSGREQYF.

CDR3 in DNA: TGTGCCAGCAGCTTTTCCCTCGAACGGCCCCAGCATTTT. Translated: CASSFSLERPQHF. The rearrangement links TRBV5-6 to TRBJ1-5; D remains ambiguous. Trimming pared 2 bases from V and 9 bases from J, leaving 12 bases between. The CDR3 runs 13 residues. Germline loops: CDR1 SGHDT, CDR2 YYEEEE.

This clone was seen just once. The chain uses TRBV4-2 and TRBJ2-5, with 8 nucleotides matching TRBD2. The CDR3 sequence is 16 residues long. Trimming removed 0 bases from V and 5 bases from J; junction bases left unmatched: 8. The germline gives CDR1 LGHNA, CDR2 YNFKEQ. This CDR3 is CASSQDASGSGETQYF. CDR3 coding DNA: TGTGCCAGCAGCCAAGATGCTAGCGGGTCGGGGGAGACCCAGTACTTC.

The chain recombines TRBV10-2 with TRBJ1-5; D not resolved. The V gene's germline CDR1 is WSHSY and CDR2 SAAADI. Trimming cost V 4 bases and J 7 bases, with 11 bases left between them. This CDR3 has 13 residues. CDR3: CASSGQARQPQHF. The CDR3 coding sequence is TGCGCCAGCAGTGGGCAGGCCCGACAGCCCCAGCATTTT.

This CDR3 reads CASSFRTLSYEQYF. CDR3 DNA sequence: TGTGCCAGCAGCTTCCGGACACTCTCCTACGAGCAGTACTTC. This rearrangement joins TRBV7-8 to TRBJ2-7, with a weak D call TRBD1 (5 bases). This CDR3 has 14 residues. CDR1 and CDR2 (germline): SGHVS, FQNEAQ. Trimming stripped 3 bases from V and 0 bases from J, with 9 bases between.

The rearrangement joins TRBV27 to TRBJ1-6; no clear D. This CDR3 is 14 amino acids long. Deletions cut 3 bases from V and 5 bases from J, with 8 bases between. Germline loops: CDR1 MNHEY, CDR2 SMNVEV (reference sequence). In nucleotides, the CDR3 is TGTGCCAGCAGTTTTCCCCAGAATAATTCACCCCTCCACTTT. Translated, it gives CASSFPQNNSPLHF.

This chain links TRBV18 with TRBJ1-2; D is unresolved. This CDR3 region has 15 residues. Germline assignment: CDR1 KGHSH and CDR2 LQKENI. Trimming took off 3 bases at V and 0 bases at J, with 11 bases between the two ends. CDR3 DNA: TGTGCCAGCTCACCTCTGCAGGATACTAACTATGGCTACACCTTC. The encoded protein is CASSPLQDTNYGYTF.

This clone was found a few times. V is TRBV28 and J is TRBJ1-2; no clear D. There are 12 residues in the CDR3. Germline CDR1 and CDR2: MDHEN and SYDVKM. The V end was cut by 4 bases, the J end by 4 bases, with 7 bases between. The CDR3 DNA reads TGTGCCAGCAGTTCCGTTTCCTATGGCTACACCTTC. It specifies CASSSVSYGYTF.

This clone has just a few counts. The V call is TRBV9, the J call TRBJ2-6, with a weak D call TRBD2 (6 bases). V shed 3 bases and J shed 4 bases, with 11 bases lying between them. CDR1 is SGDLS, CDR2 YYNGEE, per germline. This CDR3 is 15 amino acids long. CDR3 sequence reads: CASSAVAAGANVLTF. CDR3 DNA: TGTGCCAGCAGCGCAGTAGCGGCAGGGGCCAACGTCCTGACTTTC.